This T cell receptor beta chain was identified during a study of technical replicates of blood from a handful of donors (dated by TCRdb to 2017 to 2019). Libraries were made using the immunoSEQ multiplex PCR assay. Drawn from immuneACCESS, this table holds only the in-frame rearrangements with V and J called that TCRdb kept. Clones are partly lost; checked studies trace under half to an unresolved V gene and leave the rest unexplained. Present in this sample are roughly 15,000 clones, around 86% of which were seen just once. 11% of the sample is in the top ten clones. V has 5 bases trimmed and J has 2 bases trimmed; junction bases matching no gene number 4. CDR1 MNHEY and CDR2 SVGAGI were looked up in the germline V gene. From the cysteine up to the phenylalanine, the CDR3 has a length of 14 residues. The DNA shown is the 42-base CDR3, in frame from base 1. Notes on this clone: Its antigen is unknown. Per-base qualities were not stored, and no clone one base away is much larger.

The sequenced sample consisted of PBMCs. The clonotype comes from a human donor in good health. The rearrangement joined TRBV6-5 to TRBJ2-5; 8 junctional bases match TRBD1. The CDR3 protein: CASSHWTGQETQYF. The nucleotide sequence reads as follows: TGTGCCAGCAGTCACTGGACAGGGCAAGAGACCCAGTACTTC.